Listed below are T cell receptor beta chains from one sample, sequenced in a study of OX40 agonist ivuxolimab in advanced cancers. Method: immunoSEQ multiplex PCR; TCRdb's copy keeps in-frame clones and lacks some. The data contain tens of thousands of clones, about 80% of them seen just once; the ten biggest clones take up around 18%. The sequencing used CD4+ or CD8+ T cells sorted from blood, collected in a trial of the OX40 agonist ivuxolimab. These receptors came from an adult with an advanced solid tumor such as melanoma, head and neck, liver or kidney cancer. Each CDR3 is given with its conserved first and last residue. D genes are given only for firm matches. Clone size is shown for a subset of rows, as once, few, many or a class of expanded clone.

>.|TRBJ2-1|.|13|TRBV7-9
CASSLGQGTEQFF
TGTGCCAGCAGCTTAGGTCAGGGCACCGAGCAGTTCTTC
>.|TRBJ2-5|.|11|TRBV6-1
CASSEGGTQYF
TGTGCCAGCAGTGAAGGGGGGACCCAGTACTTC
>TRBD2|TRBJ2-5|.|19|TRBV2
CASSAPTSGSGGPRETQYF
TGTGCCAGCAGTGCTCCGACTAGCGGGAGCGGCGGGCCAAGAGAGACCCAGTACTTC
>.|TRBJ2-3|.|14|TRBV10-2
CASSAYRASDTQYF
TGCGCCAGCAGTGCCTACAGGGCGTCAGATACGCAGTATTTT
>.|TRBJ2-7|.|17|TRBV4-2
CASGSDTVTGRHYEQYF
TGTGCCAGCGGGTCAGACACGGTTACTGGGAGGCATTACGAGCAGTACTTC
>TRBD2|TRBJ2-1|.|18|TRBV28
CASSFFVVAGVKENEQFF
TGTGCCAGCAGTTTCTTCGTGGTAGCGGGAGTGAAAGAAAATGAGCAGTTCTTC
>.|TRBJ2-3|.|12|TRBV27
CASSSMGDTQYF
TGTGCCAGCAGTTCGATGGGGGATACGCAGTATTTT
>.|TRBJ2-1|.|13|TRBV28
CASSLRGQNEQFF
TGTGCCAGCAGTTTGAGGGGCCAGAATGAGCAGTTCTTC
>TRBD2|TRBJ2-1|.|17|TRBV5-6
CASQLGYSGGALNEQFF
TGTGCCAGCCAGCTTGGCTATAGCGGGGGGGCGTTAAATGAGCAGTTCTTC
>.|TRBJ2-3|.|12|TRBV5-4
CASGLERDTQYF
TGTGCCAGCGGTCTTGAGCGAGATACGCAGTATTTT
>TRBD2|TRBJ2-1|.|14|TRBV7-3
CASSGSGGGNEQFF
TGTGCCAGCAGCGGTAGCGGGGGTGGCAATGAGCAGTTCTTC
>TRBD2|TRBJ2-1|.|13|TRBV2
CAGRLAGAGEQFF
TGTGCCGGACGACTAGCGGGAGCTGGTGAGCAGTTCTTC
>.|TRBJ2-2|few|13|TRBV2
CASTVSNTGELFF
TGTGCCAGCACGGTGTCGAACACCGGGGAGCTGTTTTTT
>.|TRBJ1-2|once|14|TRBV6-5
CASSTLGGAEGYTF
TGTGCCAGCAGTACCCTAGGAGGGGCAGAGGGCTACACCTTC
>TRBD2|TRBJ2-1|.|20|TRBV19
CASRGFEALAGGLRRNEQFF
TGTGCCAGTAGAGGGTTTGAGGCACTAGCGGGAGGTCTGAGGAGGAATGAGCAGTTCTTC
>.|TRBJ1-1|.|15|TRBV5-4
CASSLDRSGDTEAFF
TGTGCCAGCAGCCTCGACAGGTCTGGGGACACTGAAGCTTTCTTT
>TRBD1|TRBJ1-1|.|17|TRBV5-1
CASSLVRTGGWDTEAFF
TGCGCCAGCAGCTTGGTAAGGACAGGGGGCTGGGACACTGAAGCTTTCTTT
>.|TRBJ1-2|.|12|TRBV5-6
CASSLYQYGYTF
TGTGCCAGCAGCTTGTACCAGTATGGCTACACCTTC
>.|TRBJ1-1|.|13|TRBV27
CASKGGVNTEAFF
TGTGCCAGCAAAGGGGGGGTGAACACTGAAGCTTTCTTT
>TRBD1|TRBJ1-1|.|15|TRBV19
CASSIGQGLNTEAFF
TGTGCCAGTAGTATTGGACAGGGTTTGAACACTGAAGCTTTCTTT